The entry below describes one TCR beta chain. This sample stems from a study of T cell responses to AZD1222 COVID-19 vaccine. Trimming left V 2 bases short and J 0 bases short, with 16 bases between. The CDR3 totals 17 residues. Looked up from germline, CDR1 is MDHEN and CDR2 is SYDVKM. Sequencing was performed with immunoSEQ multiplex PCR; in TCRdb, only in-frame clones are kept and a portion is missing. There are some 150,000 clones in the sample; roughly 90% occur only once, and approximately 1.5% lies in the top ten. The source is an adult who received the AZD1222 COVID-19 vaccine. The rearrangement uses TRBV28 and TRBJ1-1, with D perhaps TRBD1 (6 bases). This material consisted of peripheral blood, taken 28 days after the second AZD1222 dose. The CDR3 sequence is CASSLPHTWGLNTEAFF. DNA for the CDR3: TGTGCCAGCAGTTTACCCCACACCTGGGGGCTGAACACTGAAGCTTTCTTT.